Listed below are T cell receptor beta chains from one sample, sequenced in a study of prognosis after radiotherapy for stage I lung cancer. In TCRdb, the multiplex PCR reads were re-called with MiXCR into one record per CDR3 protein. Of about 26,000 distinct CDR3 sequences in the sample, about 30% are singletons; the top ten hold around 35%. The specimen comprised PBMCs, sampled before or after stereotactic body radiation therapy (not recorded which). Source of these receptors: a donor over 45 with non-small cell lung cancer. CDR3s include the opening cysteine and the closing phenylalanine or tryptophan. The order of the fields is J gene, clone size, D gene, V gene, CDR3 protein, CDR3 DNA. D genes are given only for firm matches. Clone size is stated in some rows and not others, as once, few, many or a class when expanded.

>TRBJ2-7|-|TRBD1|TRBV5-1
CASSLWTGGGYEQYF
TGCGCCAGCAGCTTATGGACAGGGGGCGGATACGAGCAGTACTTC
>TRBJ2-7|many|TRBD1|TRBV7-2
CASSQGGTGSYEQYF
TGTGCCAGCAGCCAGGGAGGGACAGGGTCCTACGAGCAGTACTTC
>TRBJ2-3|many|-|TRBV5-1
CASSSQGSRDTQYF
TGCGCCAGCAGCTCACAGGGAAGTAGAGATACGCAGTATTTT
>TRBJ2-3|many|TRBD1|TRBV29-1
CSVGYRRQGLGTDTQYF
TGCAGCGTTGGATACCGAAGACAGGGATTAGGCACAGATACGCAGTATTTT
>TRBJ1-4|many|TRBD1|TRBV19
CASSDRVTEKLFF
TGTGCCAGTAGTGACAGGGTAACTGAAAAACTGTTTTTT
>TRBJ1-3|many|-|TRBV27
CASSSGAGNTIYF
TGTGCCAGCAGCTCAGGGGCTGGAAACACCATATATTTT
>TRBJ2-2|many|-|TRBV19
CASSPRSGRIMDTGELFF
TGTGCCAGTAGTCCCCGGTCAGGGAGAATCATGGACACCGGGGAGCTGTTTTTT
>TRBJ1-1|many|-|TRBV20-1
CSARSARMNTEAFF
TGCAGTGCTAGGAGTGCACGGATGAACACTGAAGCTTTCTTT
>TRBJ1-2|many|-|TRBV29-1
CSVVSDSGGYTF
TGCAGCGTTGTCAGTGATTCAGGAGGCTACACCTTC
>TRBJ2-2|few|TRBD1|TRBV19
CANLTGENTGELFF
TGTGCCAACCTAACAGGGGAGAACACCGGGGAGCTGTTTTTT
>TRBJ1-2|many|-|TRBV7-9
CASSPGAGDYGYTF
TGTGCCAGCAGCCCCGGGGCTGGGGACTATGGCTACACCTTC
>TRBJ2-1|-|-|TRBV7-3
CASSPIGVAYNEQFF
TGTGCCAGCAGCCCGATCGGGGTGGCGTACAATGAGCAGTTCTTC
>TRBJ1-3|many|TRBD1|TRBV12-3/TRBV12-4
CASSLDVNFGQARSGNTIYF
TGTGCCAGCAGTTTAGATGTGAACTTTGGACAGGCGCGATCTGGAAACACCATATATTTT
>TRBJ2-7|many|TRBD1|TRBV6-2/TRBV6-3
CASSRNRGAPYEQYF
TGTGCCAGCAGTCGAAACAGGGGAGCCCCCTACGAGCAGTACTTC
>TRBJ1-5|many|TRBD1|TRBV2
CASSELGQGAGPQHF
TGTGCCAGCAGTGAATTGGGACAGGGGGCTGGGCCCCAGCATTTT
>TRBJ1-5|many|-|TRBV28
CASSLIGKYNQPQHF
TGTGCCAGCAGTTTAATCGGGAAATACAATCAGCCCCAGCATTTT
>TRBJ2-1|many|-|TRBV5-4
CASSLNLNEQFF
TGTGCCAGCAGCTTGAACCTGAATGAGCAGTTCTTC